The 2 T cell receptor beta chains given below trace back to one sample, sequenced in a study of blood T cell repertoires in COVID-19. Measured with immunoSEQ multiplex PCR; TCRdb has only the in-frame clones, and not every one. In the table there are about 250,000 clones, 85% to 90% of which are singletons. The material sequenced was PBMCs or T cells enriched from blood (not recorded which). The receptor source for this set is a man aged 40-50 years who had recovered from COVID-19.

The rearrangement joins TRBV5-1 to TRBJ2-5; 10 nucleotides match TRBD2. The CDR3 consists of 14 residues. The V gene end was trimmed by 4 bases and the J gene end by 3 bases; junction bases not matched to a gene: 3. Germline CDR1 and CDR2: SGHRS and YFSETQ. CDR3 in DNA: TGCGCCAGCAGCACAAGCGGGGGGGAAGAGACCCAGTACTTC. Its protein product is CASSTSGGEETQYF.

The rearrangement links TRBV19 to TRBJ2-1; TRBD2 agrees at 13 bases. The CDR3 covers 15 residues. CDR1 is LNHDA and CDR2 is SQIVND in the germline V gene (reference sequence). The V gene end was trimmed by 5 bases and the J gene end by 5 bases; junction bases not matched to a gene: 3. The CDR3 DNA reads TGTGCCAGTAGTCCACTAGCGGGAGGGGACAATGAGCAGTTCTTC. Translation gives CASSPLAGGDNEQFF.